Described below is a single T cell receptor beta chain sequence and its context. Germline CDR1 and CDR2: ENHRY and SYGVKD. The CDR3 loop spans 12 amino acids. Trimming left V 6 bases short and J 3 bases short, with 8 bases between. This entry belongs to a study of blood T cells in healthy people across ages. A J-beta primer mix and a sample-barcoded 5' primer were used in a second PCR of about 7 to 12 cycles. One entry per CDR3 protein, called by TCRdb with MiXCR from the 5' RACE reads. In the table there are hundreds of thousands of distinct CDR3 sequences, 40% to 65% of which are singletons. Sequenced input: blood. The chain uses TRBV10-3 and TRBJ1-2, with a possible D match to TRBD1 (5 bases). The sequence came from a woman aged 80 or older in good health. In nucleotides, the CDR3 is TGTGCCATCAGAAGGGGAGACTATGGCTACACCTTC. Residues: CAIRRGDYGYTF.